The sequence of this TCR beta chain was determined in a study of blood T cell repertoires in COVID-19. As for the study in general: T cells, B-cell-depleted T cells, or PBMCs provided the cDNA or gDNA that served as material.

CDR3 length: 16 residues. Germline loops: CDR1 SGDLS, CDR2 YYNGEE. V lost 0 bases and J 3 bases, leaving 14 bases between the germline ends. Residents of approximately 25 US areas, aged roughly 18 to 89 years, made up the participants. Recovered status applied to Cohort 3 donors who had two consecutive negative PCRs. It also applied to those with clearance or with symptom resolution. Original handling: Amplified reference gene primers provided the basis for estimating nucleated cell counts. Only in-frame clones appear in the TCRdb table, and some are missing; sequencing was by immunoSEQ multiplex PCR. The DNA gave D and trimming, while V, J and clone size come from that table. The top ten hold less than 1.2% of the sample, which has more than 350,000 clones, around 91% seen once.

The clonotype was recovered from a young man who had recovered from COVID-19. The sequenced material came from PBMCs or T cells enriched from blood (not recorded which). V gene TRBV9 combines with J gene TRBJ2-3, with D perhaps matching TRBD2 (6 bases). The CDR3 loop is CASSVATGGWTDTQYF. CDR3 nucleotide sequence: TGTGCCAGCAGCGTAGCTACTGGGGGGTGGACAGATACGCAGTATTTT.